This T cell receptor (beta chain) is drawn from a study of cytomegalovirus exposure and HLA in healthy donors. The PCR was carried out with 60 Vbeta primers and 13 Jbeta primers. This table comes from immunoSEQ multiplex PCR, and its TCRdb copy is limited to in-frame clones, with some not included. The sample contains under 200,000 clones, approximately 76% of which appear only once. With 6 bases clipped from V and 7 bases from J, the junction kept 10 bases outside the gene matches. The CDR3 spans 15 residues. Germline-derived CDR1 and CDR2 are MDHEN and SYDVKM. Sequencing was done on a sample of PBMCs. V gene TRBV28 combines with J gene TRBJ1-4; 8 bases align to TRBD1. This sequence originates from a man aged 60 to 69 in good health and CMV-seronegative. In nucleotides, the CDR3 is TGTGCCAGCAGCGGGGGCGAGGACAGGGCTGAAAAACTGTTTTTT. Translating it yields CASSGGEDRAEKLFF.